This paragraph reports one TCR beta chain. What it binds is not known. Clones were sequenced by immunoSEQ multiplex PCR, and TCRdb holds only the in-frame ones, with some missing. The table includes 15,000 to 20,000 clones, roughly 58% detected once. These data come from a study of Tregs in tolerant kidney transplant recipients. The J segment lost 2 bases and the V segment lost 5 bases, leaving 4 bases of the junction unmatched. In germline, CDR1 is SGHRS, CDR2 YFSETQ. This CDR3 comprises 14 residues. The specimen sequenced was Tregs from blood cultured with allogeneic cells. The V call is TRBV5-1, the J call TRBJ2-3; 8 nucleotides align to TRBD2. This TCR derives from a human donor in good health. The CDR3 sequence is CASRAGGVTDTQYF. The CDR3 region has the DNA TGCGCCAGCAGGGCGGGAGGCGTCACAGATACGCAGTATTTT.